This T cell receptor beta chain is from a study of metastatic and nonmetastatic thyroid tumors. About the study: Blood and tumor or nodule tissue repertoires from malignant and benign thyroid patients were compared.

Broader study findings: Malignant thyroid tumors reportedly exceeded benign nodules significantly in TCR beta diversity, with the difference appearing in blood and tumor.

Concerning this clone: What it recognizes is unknown.

Nobody among the patients had been given any treatment before thyroid surgery. In the original workflow: The study built a papillary thyroid cancer distant-metastasis classifier from CDR3 differences across clinicopathological groups. TCRdb re-called clones from the PCR reads using MiXCR. For this entry, the V and J calls and clone size follow TCRdb and not the study's own pipeline. The sample contains roughly 90,000 clones, more than 12% of which appear only once. The germline V and J ends were trimmed by 1 base and 7 bases, with 29 bases remaining between them. Germline values: CDR1 LGHNA, CDR2 YNFKEQ. This CDR3 is 19 amino acids long.

V and J are TRBV4-2 and TRBJ2-7; D is perhaps TRBD1 (6 bases). Sample: blood. This TCR derives from a female donor with papillary thyroid cancer or a benign thyroid nodule (not recorded which). Some clones in this sample may be carry-over from other donors' samples. The CDR3 protein is CASSQGPVLGSGGGLEQYF. The CDR3 coding sequence is TGTGCCAGCAGCCAAGGTCCGGTCCTTGGGTCGGGTGGGGGCTTGGAGCAGTACTTC.